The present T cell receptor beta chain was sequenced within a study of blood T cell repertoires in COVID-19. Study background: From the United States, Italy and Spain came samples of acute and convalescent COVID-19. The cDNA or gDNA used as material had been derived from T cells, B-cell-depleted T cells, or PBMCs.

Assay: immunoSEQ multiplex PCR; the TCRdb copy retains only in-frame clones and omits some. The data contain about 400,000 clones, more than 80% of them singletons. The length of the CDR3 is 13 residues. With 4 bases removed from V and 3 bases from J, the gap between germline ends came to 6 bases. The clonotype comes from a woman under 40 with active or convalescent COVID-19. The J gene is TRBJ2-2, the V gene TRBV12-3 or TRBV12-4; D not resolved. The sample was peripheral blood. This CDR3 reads CASSYRDTGELFF. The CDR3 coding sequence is TGTGCCAGCAGTTACCGGGACACCGGGGAGCTGTTTTTT.